The 29 T cell receptor beta chains below come from one sample, sequenced in a study of blood T cell repertoires in COVID-19. Only in-frame clones appear in the TCRdb table, and some are missing; sequencing was by immunoSEQ multiplex PCR. The sample consists of around 60,000 clones, approximately 84% of them appearing once. The material sequenced was peripheral blood. Receptors originate from a man aged 60 to 75 with COVID-19, enrolled during active disease.

The chain links TRBV5-4 to TRBJ1-5, with 8 bases that match TRBD1. The germline V gene has CDR1 SGHNT and CDR2 YYREEE (reference sequence). V was pared by 4 bases and J by 4 bases, with 7 bases of the junction left unmatched. This CDR3 has 15 residues. The CDR3 coding sequence is TGTGCCAGCAGCCAAGACAGGGGCACTAATCAGCCCCAGCATTTT. Encoded protein: CASSQDRGTNQPQHF. The full variable domain, in which reference TRBV5-4 and TRBJ1-5 provide the parts outside the CDR3, is ETGVTQSPTHLIKTRGQQVTLRCSSQSGHNTVSWYQQALGQGPQFIFQYYREEENGRGNFPPRFSGLQFPNYSSELNVNALELDDSALYLCASSQDRGTNQPQHFGDGTRLSIL.

This clone has only a few counts. The CDR3 coding sequence is TGTGCCACCAGCCCGACAGGGGGGAATGGCTACACCTTC. Protein: CATSPTGGNGYTF. This chain connects TRBV24-1 to TRBJ1-2; TRBD1 agrees at 9 bases. CDR1 and CDR2 (germline): KGHDR, SFDVKD. This CDR3 spans 13 amino acids. V lost 7 bases and J lost 6; bases outside the gene matches: 5.

The table lists this clone with a count of one. The gene calls are TRBV7-7 and TRBJ2-3; 10 bases fit TRBD1. Trimming took 5 bases from V and 1 from J; bases not matched to a gene: 3. This CDR3 comprises 15 residues. Germline V gives CDR1 SSHAT, CDR2 FNYEAQ (reference sequence). The CDR3 here is CASSTGQGGTDTQYF. The CDR3 DNA follows: TGTGCCAGCAGCACCGGACAGGGGGGCACAGATACGCAGTATTTT. Full variable domain (missing parts from reference TRBV7-7 and TRBJ2-3): GAGVSQSPRYKVTKRGQDVTLRCDPISSHATLYWYQQALGQGPEFLTYFNYEAQPDKSGLPSDRFSAERPEGSISTLTIQRTEQRDSAMYRCASSTGQGGTDTQYFGPGTRLTVL.

The V call is TRBV19, the J call TRBJ1-2, with TRBD1 matching over 7 bases. CDR3 size: 14 residues. The V and J ends lost 4 bases and 6 bases, in that order; junction bases with no gene match: 8. Germline V gene data show CDR1 as LNHDA and CDR2 as SQIVND (reference sequence). CDR3 sequence (DNA): TGTGCCAGTAGTACAATGGACAGGTCGAATGGCTACACCTTC. The encoded protein is CASSTMDRSNGYTF.

This clone was detected a few times. V gene TRBV19 combines with J gene TRBJ1-4, with D unresolved. Per the germline V gene, CDR1 is LNHDA and CDR2 is SQIVND (reference sequence). The CDR3 contains 14 residues. The V end lost 5 bases, the J end lost 4 bases, and 11 bases lay between the germline ends. The CDR3 DNA sequence: TGTGCCAGTAGTGCGGCCGACCTTAATGAAAAACTGTTTTTT. This sequence encodes CASSAADLNEKLFF.

The genes are TRBV6-5 and TRBJ2-5; no clear D gene. Trimming left V 7 bases short and J 4 bases short, with 13 bases between. Germline V gene data show CDR1 as MNHEY and CDR2 as SVGAGI. CDR3 length: 13 amino acids. This CDR3 reads CASKITGGETQYF. In nucleotides, the CDR3 is TGTGCCAGCAAAATAACGGGTGGAGAGACCCAGTACTTC.

V usage is TRBV7-3 and J usage is TRBJ1-1; D remains ambiguous. Germline V lookup: CDR1 SGHTA, CDR2 FQGTGA. The CDR3 has 13 amino acids. Deletions cut 5 bases from V and 5 bases from J, with 12 bases between. The CDR3 sequence: CASSRGGGTEAFF. CDR3 nucleotides: TGTGCCAGCAGCCGGGGAGGTGGAACTGAAGCTTTCTTT.

The V gene is TRBV28, the J gene TRBJ2-7; 8 bases are shared with TRBD2. With V trimmed by 8 bases and J by 3 bases, 3 bases remained unmatched. Germline V gene data show CDR1 as MDHEN and CDR2 as SYDVKM. The CDR3 extends over 12 amino acids. The CDR3 sequence: CASWSGSYEQYF. In DNA, the CDR3 is TGTGCCAGCTGGAGCGGGAGCTACGAGCAGTACTTC.

About this clone: At one end, the junction sequence differs from germline, possibly due to a read error. CDR3 loop: CASSFWTIEKLFF. As DNA, the CDR3 is TGTGCCAGCAGCTTTTGGACTATTGAAAAACTGTTTTTT. This chain joins TRBV5-6 and TRBJ1-4; D gene ambiguous. Germline V gene data show CDR1 as SGHDT and CDR2 as YYEEEE. The CDR3 covers 13 residues. The variable domain in full, with the rest retrieved from reference TRBV5-6 and TRBJ1-4, is DAGVTQSPTHLIKTRGQQVTLRCSPKSGHDTVSWYQQALGQGPQFIFQYYEEEERQRGNFPDRFSGHQFPNYSSELNVNALLLGDSALYLCASSFWTIEKLFFGSGTQLSVL.

This clone was recorded a few times. CDR3 in DNA: TGTGCCACCAGTGACCCCCGGACAGTCTACGAGCAGTACTTC. It encodes CATSDPRTVYEQYF. The chain is built from TRBV24-1 and TRBJ2-7; D is perhaps TRBD1 (6 bases). CDR1 is KGHDR and CDR2 is SFDVKD in the germline V gene. V was clipped by 4 bases and J by 3 bases, with 12 bases between them. This CDR3 is 14 amino acids long.

This chain joins TRBV30 and TRBJ1-2; no firm D call. V was shortened by 0 bases and J by 0 bases, with 11 bases between the two germline ends. The CDR3 is 15 amino acids. In germline, CDR1 is GTSNPN, CDR2 SVGIG (reference sequence). The CDR3 nucleotides are TGTGCCTGGAGTGTAATGGGAGGAGCTAACTATGGCTACACCTTC. This gives the protein CAWSVMGGANYGYTF.

The rearrangement joins TRBV25-1 to TRBJ1-6, with TRBD1 matching 7 bases. The CDR3 contains 16 residues. In germline, CDR1 is MGHDK, CDR2 SYGVNS. Unmatched junction bases numbered 1, after V lost 1 base and J lost 1 base. As DNA, the CDR3 is TGTGCCAGCAGTGAATCGACAGGGTCCTATAATTCACCCCTCCACTTT. Translated: CASSESTGSYNSPLHF.

The rearrangement uses TRBV18 and TRBJ2-7, with 7 bases aligning to TRBD1. In germline, CDR1 is KGHSH, CDR2 LQKENI. V trimming: 4 bases; J trimming: 5 bases; junction bases outside the gene matches: 5. This CDR3 has 13 residues. The CDR3 sequence: CASSQTGSHEQYF. CDR3 in DNA: TGTGCCAGCTCACAGACAGGGAGCCACGAGCAGTACTTC. Full variable domain (outside the CDR3, taken from reference TRBV18 and TRBJ2-7): NAGVMQNPRHLVRRRGQEARLRCSPMKGHSHVYWYRQLPEEGLKFMVYLQKENIIDESGMPKERFSAEFPKEGPSILRIQQVVRGDSAAYFCASSQTGSHEQYFGPGTRLTVT.

The chain is built from TRBV10-3 and TRBJ1-1; 8 nucleotides agree with TRBD1. Losses at the gene ends were 3 bases for V and 1 base for J; bases not matched to a gene: 7. CDR3 size: 16 residues. From germline, CDR1 is ENHRY and CDR2 SYGVKD. In DNA form, the CDR3 reads TGTGCCATCAGTGAATGGTCGGACAGGGAGAACACTGAAGCTTTCTTT. Translated, it gives CAISEWSDRENTEAFF.

The gene calls are TRBV6-5 and TRBJ1-5; 7 bases map to TRBD1. J gave up 2 bases and V 3 bases, and 4 bases lay outside the gene matches. The CDR3 extends over 15 amino acids. Looked up from germline, CDR1 is MNHEY and CDR2 is SVGAGI. CDR3 sequence: CASSYQGVGNQPQHF. The CDR3 DNA sequence: TGTGCCAGCAGTTATCAGGGGGTTGGCAATCAGCCCCAGCATTTT.

The V call is TRBV25-1, the J call TRBJ2-3; D gene unclear. The CDR3 covers 10 residues. V was pared by 3 bases and J by 9 bases, with 4 bases between. Germline lookup yields CDR1 MGHDK and CDR2 SYGVNS. The DNA of the CDR3 is TGTGCCAGCAGTGAGGAGACGCAGTATTTT. This codes for CASSEETQYF.

This sequence joins TRBV19 and TRBJ2-3; no clear D. Germline CDR1 LNHDA, CDR2 SQIVND (reference sequence). There are 12 residues in the CDR3. V lost 3 bases and J lost 4, with 5 bases in between. The DNA of the CDR3 is TGTGCCAGTAGTATCAGGCCAGATACGCAGTATTTT. Amino acid sequence: CASSIRPDTQYF.

This chain joins TRBV4-2 and TRBJ2-2; 8 bases agree with TRBD2. CDR1 LGHNA and CDR2 YNFKEQ come from the germline V gene. The CDR3 has 16 amino acids. With 1 base clipped from V and 4 bases from J, the junction kept 5 bases outside the gene matches. Here the CDR3 reads CASSQAFTSGTGELFF. The CDR3 bases are TGTGCCAGCAGCCAAGCATTTACTAGCGGCACCGGGGAGCTGTTTTTT.

V and J are TRBV7-2 and TRBJ2-2; 7 nucleotides line up with TRBD1. Per the germline V gene, CDR1 is SGHTA and CDR2 is FQGNSA. The CDR3 runs 16 residues. V lost 5 bases, J lost 7 bases, and 13 bases stayed unmatched. The CDR3 is CASSIDRAAPNGELFF. In nucleotides, the CDR3 is TGTGCCAGCAGCATAGACAGGGCAGCACCCAACGGGGAGCTGTTTTTT.

The chain uses TRBV7-3 and TRBJ1-2; no clear D. CDR3 length: 13 amino acids. Germline V gene data show CDR1 as SGHTA and CDR2 as FQGTGA. V lost 2 bases to trimming and J lost 4 bases, with 8 bases between them. The CDR3 DNA reads TGTGCCAGCAGCTTATCAGGAATCTATGGCTACACCTTC. Translation gives CASSLSGIYGYTF.

This clone was recorded only once. J is TRBJ2-1 and V is TRBV24-1; 11 bases are a match to TRBD1. The germline V gene has CDR1 KGHDR and CDR2 SFDVKD. With V trimmed by 1 base and J by 8 bases, 6 bases remained unmatched. CDR3 length: 16 residues. The CDR3 sequence is CATSDFTGTGGYEQFF. The CDR3 nucleotides read TGTGCCACCAGTGATTTTACGGGGACAGGGGGATATGAGCAGTTCTTC.

The chain joins TRBV19 to TRBJ2-3; possibly TRBD2 for D (6 bases). Germline V gene sequence: CDR1 LNHDA, CDR2 SQIVND (reference sequence). Trimming shortened V by 6 bases and J by 2 bases, and 15 bases separated the two germline ends. The CDR3 contains 15 residues. The CDR3 here is CASRKRVGDTDTQYF. CDR3 nucleotide sequence: TGTGCCAGTAGAAAGCGGGTGGGAGACACAGATACGCAGTATTTT.

This clone was seen only once. This chain joins TRBV6-5 and TRBJ2-7; 9 bases align to TRBD2. Germline assignment: CDR1 MNHEY and CDR2 SVGAGI. This CDR3 is 14 amino acids long. V shed 7 bases, J shed 2 bases, and the junction held 6 bases outside the gene matches. DNA of the CDR3: TGTGCCAGCAACCCCGGGACTAGCCCCTACGAGCAGTACTTC. It specifies CASNPGTSPYEQYF.

The genes are TRBV3-1 (or the pseudogene TRBV3-2) and TRBJ1-6; a possible D gene is TRBD1 (5 bases). The length of the CDR3 is 16 residues. The germline gives CDR1 LGHDT, CDR2 YNNKEL (reference sequence). Trimming removed 0 bases from V and 8 bases from J, with 14 bases in between. The CDR3 coding sequence is TGTGCCAGCAGCCAAGAGGGGGGGGGATGGTATTCACCCCTCCACTTT. It codes for CASSQEGGGWYSPLHF.

This clone appeared a single time. This sequence joins TRBV10-3 and TRBJ1-1; the D gene is possibly TRBD1 (5 bases). Germline V gene lookup returns CDR1 ENHRY and CDR2 SYGVKD. The CDR3 covers 14 residues. Trimming took off 9 bases at V and 2 bases at J, with 16 bases between the two ends. The DNA of the CDR3 is TGTGCCATTAAGTTGCAGGGAGGAAACACTGAAGCTTTCTTT. Translated, it gives CAIKLQGGNTEAFF.

V is TRBV10-3 and J is TRBJ1-2; D is ambiguous. The CDR3 has 14 amino acids. Germline V gene lookup returns CDR1 ENHRY and CDR2 SYGVKD. V lost 0 bases and J lost 0, with 5 bases in between. Written as DNA, the CDR3 is TGTGCCATCAGTGAGTCCAACACTAACTATGGCTACACCTTC. This gives the protein CAISESNTNYGYTF.

The rearrangement uses TRBV7-3 and TRBJ2-7, with TRBD2 matching over 7 bases. From germline, CDR1 is SGHTA and CDR2 FQGTGA. V was pared by 2 bases and J by 3 bases, with 1 base of the junction left unmatched. This CDR3 contains 13 residues. CDR3 protein: CASSLGLVYEQYF. The CDR3 DNA follows: TGTGCCAGCAGCTTAGGACTAGTCTACGAGCAGTACTTC.

The rearrangement joins TRBV30 to TRBJ2-7; D is unclear. The CDR3 sequence is 12 residues long. The germline V and J ends were trimmed by 6 bases and 0 bases, with 9 bases remaining between them. Per the germline V gene, CDR1 is GTSNPN and CDR2 is SVGIG (reference sequence). CDR3: CACTPLSYEQYF. The CDR3 coding sequence is TGTGCCTGTACTCCCCTCTCCTACGAGCAGTACTTC.

V usage is TRBV5-6 and J usage is TRBJ1-6; TRBD1 matches at 7 bases. CDR3 size: 17 residues. CDR1 and CDR2 (germline): SGHDT, YYEEEE. The V gene end was trimmed by 4 bases and the J gene end by 0 bases; junction bases not matched to a gene: 7. CDR3 bases: TGTGCCAGCAGCAAGAAATCAGGGGGCTCCTATAATTCACCCCTCCACTTT. Its protein product is CASSKKSGGSYNSPLHF.